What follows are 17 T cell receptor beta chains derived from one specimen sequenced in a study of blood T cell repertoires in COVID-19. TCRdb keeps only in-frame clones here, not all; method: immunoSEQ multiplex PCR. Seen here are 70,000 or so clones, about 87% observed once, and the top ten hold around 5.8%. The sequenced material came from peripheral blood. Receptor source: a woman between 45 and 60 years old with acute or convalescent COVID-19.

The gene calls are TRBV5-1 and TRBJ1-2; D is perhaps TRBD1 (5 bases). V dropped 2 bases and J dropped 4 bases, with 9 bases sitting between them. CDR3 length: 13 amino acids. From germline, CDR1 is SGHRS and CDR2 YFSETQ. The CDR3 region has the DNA TGCGCCAGCAGCTTCGGGGACTCCTATGGCTACACCTTC. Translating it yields CASSFGDSYGYTF.

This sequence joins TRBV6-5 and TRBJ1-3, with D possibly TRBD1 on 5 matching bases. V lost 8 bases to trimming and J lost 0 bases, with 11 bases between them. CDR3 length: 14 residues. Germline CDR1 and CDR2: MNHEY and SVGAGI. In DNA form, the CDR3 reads TGTGCCAGCGGCTGGCAGGGCTCTGGAAACACCATATATTTT. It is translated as CASGWQGSGNTIYF.

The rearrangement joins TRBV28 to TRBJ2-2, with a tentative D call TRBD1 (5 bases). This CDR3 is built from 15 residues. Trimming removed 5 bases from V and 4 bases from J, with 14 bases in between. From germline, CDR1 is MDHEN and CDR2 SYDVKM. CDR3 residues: CASSGRVMGTGELFF. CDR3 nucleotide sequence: TGTGCCAGCAGTGGCAGGGTTATGGGCACCGGGGAGCTGTTTTTT.

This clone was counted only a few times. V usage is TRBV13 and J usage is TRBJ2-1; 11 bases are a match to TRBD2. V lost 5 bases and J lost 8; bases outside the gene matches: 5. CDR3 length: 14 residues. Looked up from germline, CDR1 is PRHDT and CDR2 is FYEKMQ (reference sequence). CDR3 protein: CASSVLAGGHEQFF. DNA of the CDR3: TGTGCCAGCAGCGTTCTAGCGGGGGGACATGAGCAGTTCTTC.

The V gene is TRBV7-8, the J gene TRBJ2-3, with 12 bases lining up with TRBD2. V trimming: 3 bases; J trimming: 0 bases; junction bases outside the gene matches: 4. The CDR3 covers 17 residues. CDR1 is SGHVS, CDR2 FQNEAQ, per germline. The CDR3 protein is CASSFGLAGFSTDTQYF. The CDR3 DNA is TGTGCCAGCAGCTTCGGACTAGCGGGGTTTAGCACAGATACGCAGTATTTT.

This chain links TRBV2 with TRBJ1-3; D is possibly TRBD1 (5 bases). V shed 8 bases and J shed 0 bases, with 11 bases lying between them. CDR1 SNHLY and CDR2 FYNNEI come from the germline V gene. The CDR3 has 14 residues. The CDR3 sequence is CASGAGSSGNTIYF. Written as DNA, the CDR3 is TGTGCCAGCGGGGCGGGGAGCTCTGGAAACACCATATATTTT.

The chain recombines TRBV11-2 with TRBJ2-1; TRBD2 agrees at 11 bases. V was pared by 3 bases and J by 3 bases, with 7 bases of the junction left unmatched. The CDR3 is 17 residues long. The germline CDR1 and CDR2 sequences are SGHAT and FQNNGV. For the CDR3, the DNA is TGTGCCAGCAGCTTGGGCTGGGGGACTAGCGGCTACAATGAGCAGTTCTTC. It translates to CASSLGWGTSGYNEQFF.

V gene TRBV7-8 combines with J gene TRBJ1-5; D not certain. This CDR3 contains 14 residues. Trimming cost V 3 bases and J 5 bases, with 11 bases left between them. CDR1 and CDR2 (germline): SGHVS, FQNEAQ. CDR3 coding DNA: TGTGCCAGCAGCTTCGACGCGGGCTATCAGCCCCAGCATTTT. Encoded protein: CASSFDAGYQPQHF.

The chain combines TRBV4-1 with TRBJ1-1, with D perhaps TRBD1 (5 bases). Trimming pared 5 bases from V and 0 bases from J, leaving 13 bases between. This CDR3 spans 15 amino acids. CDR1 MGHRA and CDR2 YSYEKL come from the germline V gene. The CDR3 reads CASSRPTVMNTEAFF. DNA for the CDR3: TGCGCCAGCAGCAGACCGACAGTGATGAACACTGAAGCTTTCTTT.

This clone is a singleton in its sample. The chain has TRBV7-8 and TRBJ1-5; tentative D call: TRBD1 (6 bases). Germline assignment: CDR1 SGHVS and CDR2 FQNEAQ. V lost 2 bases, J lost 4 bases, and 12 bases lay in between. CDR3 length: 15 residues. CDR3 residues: CASSLSGGPNQPQHF. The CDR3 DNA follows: TGTGCCAGCAGCTTAAGCGGGGGCCCGAATCAGCCCCAGCATTTT.

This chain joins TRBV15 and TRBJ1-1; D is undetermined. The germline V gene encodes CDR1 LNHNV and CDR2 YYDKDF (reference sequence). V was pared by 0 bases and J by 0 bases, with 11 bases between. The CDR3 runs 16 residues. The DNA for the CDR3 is TGTGCCACCAGCAGAGATGGGCGCACTCTGAACACTGAAGCTTTCTTT. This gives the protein CATSRDGRTLNTEAFF.

The CDR3 here is CASSSGQGRGYTF. In DNA form, the CDR3 reads TGTGCCAGCAGCTCAGGACAGGGGAGGGGCTACACCTTC. The chain employs TRBV7-8 and TRBJ1-2; TRBD1 aligns across 9 bases. With 4 bases clipped from V and 8 bases from J, the junction kept 5 bases outside the gene matches. The CDR3 sequence is 13 residues long. Germline V gene data show CDR1 as SGHVS and CDR2 as FQNEAQ.

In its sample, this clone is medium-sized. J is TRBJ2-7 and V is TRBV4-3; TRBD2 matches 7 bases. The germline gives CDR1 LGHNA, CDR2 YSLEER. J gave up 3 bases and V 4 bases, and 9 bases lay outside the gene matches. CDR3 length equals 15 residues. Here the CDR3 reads CASSLSVGGSYEQYF. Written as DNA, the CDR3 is TGCGCCAGCAGCCTGTCTGTAGGCGGGAGCTACGAGCAGTACTTC.

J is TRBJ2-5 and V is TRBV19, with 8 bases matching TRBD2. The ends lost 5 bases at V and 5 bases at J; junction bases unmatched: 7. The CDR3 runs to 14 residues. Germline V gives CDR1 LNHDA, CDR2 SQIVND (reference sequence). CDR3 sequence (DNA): TGTGCCAGTAGTTCAGGACTAGCAGCGGAGACCCAGTACTTC. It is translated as CASSSGLAAETQYF.

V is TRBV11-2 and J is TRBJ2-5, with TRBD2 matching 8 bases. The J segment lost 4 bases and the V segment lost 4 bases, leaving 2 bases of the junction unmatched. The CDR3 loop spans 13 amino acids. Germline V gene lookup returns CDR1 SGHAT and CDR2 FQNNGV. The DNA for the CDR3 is TGTGCCAGCAGCTCGGGACTAGGAGAGACCCAGTACTTC. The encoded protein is CASSSGLGETQYF.

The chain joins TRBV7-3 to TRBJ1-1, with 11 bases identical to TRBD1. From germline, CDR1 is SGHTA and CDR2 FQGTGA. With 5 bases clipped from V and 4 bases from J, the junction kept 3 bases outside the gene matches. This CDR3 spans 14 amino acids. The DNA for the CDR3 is TGTGCCAGCAGCGGCGGGACAGGGGGCACTGAAGCTTTCTTT. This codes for CASSGGTGGTEAFF.

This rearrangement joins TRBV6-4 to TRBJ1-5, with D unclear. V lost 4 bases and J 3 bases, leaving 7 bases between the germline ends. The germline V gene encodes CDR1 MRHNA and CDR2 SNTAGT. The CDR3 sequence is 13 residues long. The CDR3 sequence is CASSVSLNQPQHF. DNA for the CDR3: TGTGCCAGCAGTGTGAGCCTCAATCAGCCCCAGCATTTT.